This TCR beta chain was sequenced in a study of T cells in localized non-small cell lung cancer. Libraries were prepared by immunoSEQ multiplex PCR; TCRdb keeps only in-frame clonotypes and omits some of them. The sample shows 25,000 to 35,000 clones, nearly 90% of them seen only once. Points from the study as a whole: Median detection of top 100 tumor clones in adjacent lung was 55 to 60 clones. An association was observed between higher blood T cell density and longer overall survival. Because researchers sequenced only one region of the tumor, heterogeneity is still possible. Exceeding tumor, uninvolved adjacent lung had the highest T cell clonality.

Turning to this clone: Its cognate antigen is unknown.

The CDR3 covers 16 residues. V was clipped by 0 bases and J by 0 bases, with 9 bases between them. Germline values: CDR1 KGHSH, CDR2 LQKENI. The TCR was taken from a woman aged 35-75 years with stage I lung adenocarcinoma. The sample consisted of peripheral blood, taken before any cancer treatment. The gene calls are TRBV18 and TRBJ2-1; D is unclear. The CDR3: CASSPPIESSYNEQFF. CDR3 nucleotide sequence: TGTGCCAGCTCACCACCGATTGAAAGCTCCTACAATGAGCAGTTCTTC.